This TCR beta chain was obtained from a study of blood T cell repertoires in COVID-19. At the level of the study: Specimens from acute and convalescent COVID-19 originated in the United States, Italy and Spain. Sample material is recorded as cDNA or gDNA derived from T cells, B-cell-depleted T cells, or PBMCs.

Per the original data handling: The assay estimated nucleated cells by amplifying reference gene primers. Generated by immunoSEQ multiplex PCR, the TCRdb table keeps only in-frame clones and is missing some. That table is the source of V, J and clone size, and D and trimming were worked out from the DNA. In the table there are roughly 260,000 clones, 86% of which are singletons. In its sample, this clone was seen once. The sample was peripheral blood. The clonotype originates from a man aged 40-55 years who had recovered from COVID-19.

The CDR3 coding sequence is TGTGCCAGCAGTTACCCGGGACAGTCCAATCAGCCCCAGCATTTT. Translating gives CASSYPGQSNQPQHF. The rearrangement uses TRBV6-5 and TRBJ1-5; TRBD1 agrees at 7 bases. Germline V gene sequence: CDR1 MNHEY, CDR2 SVGAGI. V shed 2 bases, J shed 3 bases, and the junction held 4 bases outside the gene matches. The CDR3 sequence is 15 residues long.